The text below deals with one T cell receptor beta chain. This clonotype was counted many times. The target of this receptor is not known. No much larger clonotype is one base removed from it; base qualities were not supplied. The data were taken from a study of patients and donors after allogeneic stem cell transplantation (TCRdb year 2020). Library method: RT-PCR. Sequencing relied on a NextSeq 550. TCRdb reprocessed the public reads (quality trimming at Q25 with fastp, clone calling with MiXCR) and kept in-frame beta chains. All rows with the same CDR3 protein become a single entry with the most common DNA and genes. Recorded for this sample are more than 850,000 distinct CDR3 sequences; approximately 18% of them occurred a single time. The biggest ten clones account for under 6.5% of the sample. The CDR1 and CDR2 encoded by the germline V gene are SQVTM and ANQGSEA. Trimming leaves V shorter by 4 bases and J shorter by 2 bases, with the junction holding 8 bases beyond the gene matches. From the cysteine through the phenylalanine, the CDR3 covers 14 amino acids. Only the CDR3 DNA stays, 42 bases, in frame from base 1.

Sequencing input: blood, either unsorted or a sorted T cell fraction (not recorded which). Here the chain combines TRBV29-1 and TRBJ2-7; the central 7 bases match TRBD1. The sequence was obtained from a human donor who was either an allogeneic HSCT recipient or a stem cell or donor lymphocyte infusion donor (not recorded which). It is not recorded whose cells these are; they may come from a transplant donor. The CDR3 is CSVAPQGSPYEQYF. The nucleotides read TGCAGCGTTGCCCCACAGGGGTCCCCCTACGAGCAGTACTTC.